This T cell receptor (beta chain) was identified during a study of cytomegalovirus exposure and HLA in healthy donors. This clone was detected once. Antigen: not known. Libraries were prepared by immunoSEQ multiplex PCR; TCRdb keeps only in-frame clonotypes and omits some of them. The sample comprises about 130,000 clones, approximately 94% of which are singletons, and over 1% rests with the top ten. Notes on the study in general: The authors enumerated 180 or so TCR beta chains as linked to cytomegalovirus.

Trimming stripped 8 bases from V and 6 bases from J, with 17 bases between. Germline CDR1 reads SNHLY; CDR2 reads FYNNEI. This CDR3 has 14 residues. The receptor was derived from a young woman in good health and CMV-seronegative. This chain links TRBV2 with TRBJ1-5, with D possibly being TRBD1 (6 bases). Material: PBMCs. CDR3 coding DNA: TGTGCCAGCTCAACCGCAGGGGTCGGTCAGCCCCAGCATTTT. Translating gives CASSTAGVGQPQHF.